The 23 T cell receptor beta chains below all came from one sample that was sequenced in a study of blood T cells in healthy people across ages (dated by TCRdb to about 2015). The library was obtained by 5' RACE. The sequencer was an Illumina HiSeq 2500. A second about 7 to 12 cycle PCR used a sample-barcoded 5' primer and a J-beta primer mix. The raw public reads went through TCRdb reprocessing: fastp at Q25, MiXCR clone calling, in-frame beta chains kept. Every CDR3 protein is listed once, alongside the most common genes and DNA of its rows. The sample records 450,000 to 650,000 distinct CDR3 sequences, more than 20% of which are singletons. The ten largest make up around 10% of the sample. This sample was also put to use in a study of T cells of mothers and their children.

The sequenced material came from blood. The receptors here all came from a boy younger than 18 in good health.

Points on this clonotype: At one of its ends the junction is not consistent with the germline gene, which may arise from a read error. The chain has TRBV29-1 and TRBJ2-7; no firm D call. Germline V gives CDR1 SQVTM, CDR2 ANQGSEA. The CDR3 totals 13 residues. For the CDR3, the DNA is TGCAGCGCACTGCAAGGAGCCTCCTACGAGCAGTGCTTC. Protein sequence: CSALQGASYEQCF.

The gene calls are TRBV27 and TRBJ2-1; a weak D match, TRBD2 (7 bases). V was cut by 5 bases and J by 2 bases, with 16 bases left in between. CDR1 MNHEY and CDR2 SMNVEV come from the germline V gene (reference sequence). This CDR3 comprises 16 residues. The CDR3 sequence is CASSLLGGAPYNEQFF. The CDR3 nucleotides read TGTGCCAGCAGTCTCTTAGGGGGGGCGCCCTACAATGAGCAGTTCTTC.

The sample holds one count of this clonotype. The rearrangement joins TRBV27 to TRBJ2-1, with D unresolved. Germline lookup yields CDR1 MNHEY and CDR2 SMNVEV (reference sequence). Trimming cost V 6 bases and J 7 bases, with 13 bases left between them. This CDR3 has 13 residues. CDR3 protein: CASRRPSTNEQFF. As DNA, the CDR3 is TGTGCCAGCAGACGCCCCTCGACAAATGAGCAGTTCTTC.

This clonotype was found a few times. The CDR3: CSVDPSGTDTQYF. The CDR3 DNA is TGCAGCGTTGATCCCTCAGGCACAGATACGCAGTATTTT. This chain links TRBV29-1 with TRBJ2-3; D remains unclear. CDR3 size: 13 residues. Germline CDR1 SQVTM, CDR2 ANQGSEA. The germline V and J ends were trimmed by 3 bases and 1 base, with 8 bases remaining between them.

There are a few counts of this clonotype. CDR3 DNA sequence: TGTGCCAGCTCACCCCGAAGGGACGCGGGCTACACCTTC. Its translation: CASSPRRDAGYTF. The chain carries TRBV18 and TRBJ1-2; perhaps TRBD1 as D (5 bases). V lost 3 bases and J lost 8, with 13 bases in between. Germline V gives CDR1 KGHSH, CDR2 LQKENI. The CDR3 covers 13 residues. Complete variable domain (other parts from reference TRBV18 and TRBJ1-2): NAGVMQNPRHLVRRRGQEARLRCSPMKGHSHVYWYRQLPEEGLKFMVYLQKENIIDESGMPKERFSAEFPKEGPSILRIQQVVRGDSAAYFCASSPRRDAGYTFGSGTRLTVV.

This rearrangement joins TRBV29-1 to TRBJ1-2, with TRBD1 identical over 11 bases. The CDR3 consists of 16 residues. V was pared by 3 bases and J by 6 bases, with 12 bases of the junction left unmatched. The germline gives CDR1 SQVTM, CDR2 ANQGSEA. The CDR3: CSVDPVGTGGLDGYTF. The CDR3 DNA is TGCAGCGTTGACCCAGTCGGGACAGGGGGTTTAGATGGCTACACCTTC.

The rearrangement uses TRBV2 and TRBJ2-3; a weak D match, TRBD2 (5 bases). There are 11 residues in the CDR3. Germline assignment: CDR1 SNHLY and CDR2 FYNNEI. V lost 9 bases, J lost 5 bases, and 9 bases lay in between. Written as DNA, the CDR3 is TGTGCCAGGCTACTAGTAGATACGCAGTATTTT. Protein: CARLLVDTQYF.

This clonotype occurred a few times. J is TRBJ2-7 and V is TRBV28; 8 positions match TRBD1. Germline V CDR1 and CDR2: MDHEN, SYDVKM. This CDR3 spans 13 amino acids. Unmatched junction bases numbered 8, after V lost 11 bases and J lost 2 bases. The CDR3 region is CAGGEQGAYEQYF. In DNA, the CDR3 is TGTGCCGGCGGGGAACAGGGGGCCTACGAGCAGTACTTC.

Concerning this clonotype itself: This may arise from a read error, as a much more abundant clone is one base away. The genes are TRBV12-3 or TRBV12-4 and TRBJ1-5, with D possibly matching TRBD1 (5 bases). The CDR3 extends over 13 amino acids. Trimming removed 5 bases at V and 4 bases at J, with 9 bases between. CDR3 region: CASSRAGNQPQHF. The CDR3 nucleotides read TGTGCCAGCAGTCGCGCAGGGAATCAGCCCCAGCATTTT.

The sample holds a few counts of this clonotype. The rearrangement joins TRBV4-1 to TRBJ2-5; D might be TRBD1 (6 bases). The CDR3 consists of 15 residues. V shed 0 bases and J shed 2 bases, with 10 bases lying between them. The V gene's germline CDR1 is MGHRA and CDR2 YSYEKL. The DNA of the CDR3 is TGCGCCAGCAGCCAAGATCCGACAGGTCAAGAGACCCAGTACTTC. This translates into CASSQDPTGQETQYF.

In this sample, this clonotype turned up a few times. The rearrangement joins TRBV6-4 to TRBJ2-3; 8 bases agree with TRBD1. The assigned J gene may be wrong: the sequence end matches TRBJ1-5 better. This CDR3 contains 14 residues. Germline V gene sequence: CDR1 MRHNA, CDR2 SNTAGT. This chain's CDR3 is CASSQTGGADMQHF. The CDR3 DNA reads as TGTGCCAGCAGCCAAACAGGGGGGGCAGATATGCAGCATTTT.

This clonotype appeared once. This sequence joins TRBV29-1 and TRBJ2-5; 9 nucleotides match TRBD1. The J call may be wrong; the DNA end is better matched by TRBJ2-7. The CDR3 is 13 amino acids. Germline V gene data show CDR1 as SQVTM and CDR2 as ANQGSEA. The CDR3 region is CSVVDRGSGEQYF. CDR3 coding DNA: TGCAGCGTGGTGGACAGGGGTAGCGGCGAGCAGTACTTC.

With respect to this clonotype: Just one base apart from a much larger clone, this may be a read error. This sequence joins TRBV28 and TRBJ2-5, with D possibly TRBD2 on 5 matching bases. The germline V gene has CDR1 MDHEN and CDR2 SYDVKM. The length of the CDR3 is 14 residues. The DNA for the CDR3 is TGTGCCGGCAGTTTCGGACCTCCGGGGGAGACCCAGTACTTC. Protein sequence: CAGSFGPPGETQYF.

Of note for this clonotype: A much larger clonotype is one base distant, so this may be a read error. V is TRBV7-9 and J is TRBJ1-4, with 8 bases aligning to TRBD1. The CDR3 is 14 amino acids. From germline, CDR1 is SEHNR and CDR2 FQNEAQ (reference sequence). The CDR3 DNA sequence: TGTGCCAGCAGCCCCGGACAGGGAGAAGAAACACTGTTTTTT. Protein sequence: CASSPGQGEETLFF. The complete variable domain, with remaining parts taken from reference TRBV7-9 and TRBJ1-4, reads DTGVSQNPRHKITKRGQNVTFRCDPISEHNRLYWYRQTLGQGPEFLTYFQNEAQLEKSRLLSDRFSAERPKGSFSTLEIQRTEQGDSAMYLCASSPGQGEETLFFGSGTQLSVL.

A few counts support this clonotype. The J gene is TRBJ2-3, the V gene TRBV20-1; possible D gene TRBD2, 7 bases. Trimming removed 5 bases from V and 5 bases from J, with 17 bases in between. Germline CDR1 DFQATT, CDR2 SNEGSKA (reference sequence). This CDR3 is built from 14 residues. CDR3 region: CSALGGPGGDTQYF. CDR3 in DNA: TGCAGTGCTTTGGGGGGGCCCGGGGGAGATACGCAGTATTTT.

For the CDR3, the DNA is TGCAGCGCGCCGTTCTACAATGAGCAGTTCTTC. This encodes CSAPFYNEQFF. This chain uses TRBV29-1 with TRBJ2-1, with D unresolved. Trimming took 7 bases from V and 3 from J, leaving 7 bases between them. The germline CDR1 and CDR2 sequences are SQVTM and ANQGSEA. This CDR3 has 11 amino acids.

The V call is TRBV20-1, the J call TRBJ2-7; D ambiguous. With the DNA end fitting TRBJ2-1 better, the J assignment may be wrong. Germline V lookup: CDR1 DFQATT, CDR2 SNEGSKA (reference sequence). The CDR3 extends over 13 amino acids. CDR3 sequence: CSAPRQVLDEQFF. The CDR3 DNA reads TGCAGTGCCCCGCGGCAAGTACTCGATGAGCAGTTCTTC.

This chain joins TRBV20-1 and TRBJ2-2, with TRBD2 as a possible D gene (6 bases). Trimming took off 0 bases at V and 0 bases at J, with 11 bases between the two ends. Germline V CDR1 and CDR2: DFQATT, SNEGSKA (reference sequence). This CDR3 is built from 16 residues. The CDR3 region is CSARDNRETNTGELFF. CDR3 DNA sequence: TGCAGTGCTAGAGATAATCGGGAGACGAACACCGGGGAGCTGTTTTTT.

In this sample, this clonotype turned up a few times. A read error may produce the germline difference seen at one junction end. V is TRBV15 and J is TRBJ2-7, with 7 bases lining up with TRBD1. The CDR3 extends over 14 amino acids. Germline lookup yields CDR1 LNHNV and CDR2 YYDKDF (reference sequence). The CDR3 spells CATSRSGQAPTFVF. The CDR3 DNA is TGTGCCACCAGCAGGTCCGGACAGGCGCCCACCTTTGTATTC.

This clonotype was seen a handful of times. The chain carries TRBV18 and TRBJ1-1, with TRBD1 as a possible D gene (6 bases). The CDR3 is 15 amino acids. V was shortened by 2 bases and J by 1 base, with 11 bases between the two germline ends. Germline assignment: CDR1 KGHSH and CDR2 LQKENI. The DNA for the CDR3 is TGTGCCAGCTCACCAATACAGGGCAAGAACACTGAAGCTTTCTTT. This translates into CASSPIQGKNTEAFF.

This chain joins TRBV7-2 and TRBJ1-2; 7 positions match TRBD1. CDR1 and CDR2 (germline): SGHTA, FQGNSA. V lost 5 bases to trimming and J lost 5 bases; unmatched junction nucleotides: 8. The CDR3 is 14 residues long. For the CDR3, the DNA is TGTGCCAGCAGCCAGGGGGGGGGCGCTTATGGCTACACCTTC. It codes for CASSQGGGAYGYTF. Combining the CDR3 with reference TRBV7-2 and TRBJ1-2 gives the whole variable domain GAGVSQSPSNKVTEKGKDVELRCDPISGHTALYWYRQSLGQGLEFLIYFQGNSAPDKSGLPSDRFSAERTGGSVSTLTIQRTQQEDSAVYLCASSQGGGAYGYTFGSGTRLTVV.

V and J are TRBV25-1 and TRBJ1-2; a possible D gene is TRBD1 (5 bases). CDR1 is MGHDK and CDR2 is SYGVNS in the germline V gene. V was clipped by 2 bases and J by 7 bases, with 5 bases between them. This CDR3 contains 11 residues. The CDR3 spells CASSETGGYTF. The DNA for the CDR3 is TGTGCCAGCAGTGAAACAGGTGGCTACACCTTC.

This clonotype appeared many times. The genes are TRBV5-1 and TRBJ2-3, with D possibly matching TRBD1 (6 bases). The V gene's germline CDR1 is SGHRS and CDR2 YFSETQ. The CDR3 extends over 14 amino acids. The V end lost 5 bases, the J end lost 2 bases, and 12 bases lay between the germline ends. The DNA of the CDR3 is TGCGCCAGCAGTATAGGGACACCCACAGATACGCAGTATTTT. Protein product: CASSIGTPTDTQYF.